Reported below is one T cell receptor beta chain. Trimming cost V 3 bases and J 4 bases, with 12 bases left between them. There are 14 residues in the CDR3. Germline V gene lookup returns CDR1 LNHDA and CDR2 SQIVND (reference sequence). Using immunoSEQ multiplex PCR, the repertoire was profiled, and TCRdb retains in-frame clones only, with some absent. This sample has over 100,000 clones, with roughly 90% found just once. The sample originates from a study of T cell responses to AZD1222 COVID-19 vaccine. This clonotype originated in an adult in good health. This rearrangement joins TRBV19 to TRBJ1-1, with unresolved D. The sample was peripheral blood, taken on day 0 of MenACWY control vaccination. CDR3: CASSIGRATTEAFF. CDR3 bases: TGTGCCAGTAGTATTGGGAGGGCCACCACTGAAGCTTTCTTT.